The sequence of this T cell receptor (beta chain) was determined in a study of T cell responses to AZD1222 COVID-19 vaccine. Study-wide findings and caveats: Across spike, vaccine-associated CD4 TCRs were found, dominant at 160-218 and 743-854. The sample set comprised mostly white British donors with more females, and clonal diversity was possibly underestimated. It was only after the peak T cell response that any repertoires were sampled.

TCRdb's table, derived via immunoSEQ multiplex PCR, lists solely in-frame clones and lacks some. In the table there are roughly 150,000 clones, around nine tenths of which are singletons. Notes on this clone: Its specificity is not known.

The CDR3 is 13 amino acids. With 5 bases removed from V and 2 bases from J, the gap between germline ends came to 9 bases. Germline V gene lookup returns CDR1 LNHDA and CDR2 SQIVND (reference sequence). Specimen: peripheral blood, collected on day 0 of AZD1222 vaccination. The rearrangement uses TRBV19 and TRBJ1-2; no definite D call. This clonotype originated in an adult in good health. CDR3 amino acids: CASSFIPNYGYTF. Written as DNA, the CDR3 is TGTGCCAGTAGTTTTATACCGAACTATGGCTACACCTTC.